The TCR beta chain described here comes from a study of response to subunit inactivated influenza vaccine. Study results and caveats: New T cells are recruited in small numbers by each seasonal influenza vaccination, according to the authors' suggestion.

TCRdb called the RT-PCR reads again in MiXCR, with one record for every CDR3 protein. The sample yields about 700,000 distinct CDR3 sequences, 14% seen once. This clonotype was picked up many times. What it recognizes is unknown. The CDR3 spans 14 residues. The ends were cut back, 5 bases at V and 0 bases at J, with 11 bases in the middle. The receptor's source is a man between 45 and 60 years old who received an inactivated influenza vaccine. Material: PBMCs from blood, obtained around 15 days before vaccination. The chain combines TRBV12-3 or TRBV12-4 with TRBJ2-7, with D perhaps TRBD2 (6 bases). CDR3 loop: CASSEAGDSYEQYF. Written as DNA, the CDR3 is TGTGCCAGCAGTGAAGCGGGCGACTCCTACGAGCAGTACTTC.